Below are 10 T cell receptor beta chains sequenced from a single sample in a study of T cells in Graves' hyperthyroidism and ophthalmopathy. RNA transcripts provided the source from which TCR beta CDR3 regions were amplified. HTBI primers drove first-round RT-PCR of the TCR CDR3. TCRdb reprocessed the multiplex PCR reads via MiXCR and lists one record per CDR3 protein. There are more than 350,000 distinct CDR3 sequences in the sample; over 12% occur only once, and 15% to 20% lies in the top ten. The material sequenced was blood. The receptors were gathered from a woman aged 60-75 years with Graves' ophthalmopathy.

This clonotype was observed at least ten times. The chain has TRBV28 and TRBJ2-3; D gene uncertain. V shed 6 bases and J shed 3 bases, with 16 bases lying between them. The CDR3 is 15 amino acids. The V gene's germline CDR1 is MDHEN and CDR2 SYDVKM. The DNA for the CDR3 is TGTGCCAGCAGCCGCTTGGGCTTGGTGACAGATACGCAGTATTTT. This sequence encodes CASSRLGLVTDTQYF.

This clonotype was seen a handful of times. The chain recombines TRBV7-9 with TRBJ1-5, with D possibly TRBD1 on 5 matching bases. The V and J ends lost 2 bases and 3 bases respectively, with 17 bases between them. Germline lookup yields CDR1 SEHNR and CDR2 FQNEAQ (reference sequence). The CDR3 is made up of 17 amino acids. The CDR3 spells CASSLWGPSGFNQPQHF. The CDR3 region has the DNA TGTGCCAGCAGCTTATGGGGCCCTTCAGGGTTCAATCAGCCCCAGCATTTT.

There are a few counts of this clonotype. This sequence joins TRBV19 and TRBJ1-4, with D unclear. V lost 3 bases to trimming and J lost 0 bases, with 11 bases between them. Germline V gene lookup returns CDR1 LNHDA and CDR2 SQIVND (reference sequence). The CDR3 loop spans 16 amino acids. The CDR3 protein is CASSMDTATTNEKLFF. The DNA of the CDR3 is TGTGCCAGTAGTATGGATACGGCCACAACTAATGAAAAACTGTTTTTT.

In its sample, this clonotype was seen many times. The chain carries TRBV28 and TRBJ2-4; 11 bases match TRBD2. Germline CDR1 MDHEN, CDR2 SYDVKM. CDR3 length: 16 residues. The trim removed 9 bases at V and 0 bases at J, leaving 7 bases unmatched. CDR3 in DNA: TGTGCCAGTCTAGCGGGAGGTTTGTTAGCCAAAAACATTCAGTACTTC. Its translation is CASLAGGLLAKNIQYF.

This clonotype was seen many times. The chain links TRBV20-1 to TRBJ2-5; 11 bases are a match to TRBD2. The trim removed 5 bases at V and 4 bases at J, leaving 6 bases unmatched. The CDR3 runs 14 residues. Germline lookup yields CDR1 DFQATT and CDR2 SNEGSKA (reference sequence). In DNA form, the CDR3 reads TGCAGTGCTGGAACTAGCGGGAGACCAGAGACCCAGTACTTC. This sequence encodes CSAGTSGRPETQYF.

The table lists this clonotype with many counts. Here the CDR3 DNA reads TGTGCCAGCAGTGAAGCGGGAATTAGCGGGAGTTTATACGAGCAGTACTTC. Protein: CASSEAGISGSLYEQYF. The rearrangement joins TRBV2 to TRBJ2-7; TRBD2 matches at 9 bases. J lost 4 bases, V lost 0 bases, and 10 bases had no gene match. The V gene's germline CDR1 is SNHLY and CDR2 FYNNEI. The CDR3 sequence is 17 residues long.

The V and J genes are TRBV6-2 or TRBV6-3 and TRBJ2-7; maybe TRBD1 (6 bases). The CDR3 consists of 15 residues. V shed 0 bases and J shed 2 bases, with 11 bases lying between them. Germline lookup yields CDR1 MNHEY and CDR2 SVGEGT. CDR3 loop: CASSYSRDTTYEQYF. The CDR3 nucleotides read TGTGCCAGCAGTTACTCTCGGGACACCACCTACGAGCAGTACTTC.

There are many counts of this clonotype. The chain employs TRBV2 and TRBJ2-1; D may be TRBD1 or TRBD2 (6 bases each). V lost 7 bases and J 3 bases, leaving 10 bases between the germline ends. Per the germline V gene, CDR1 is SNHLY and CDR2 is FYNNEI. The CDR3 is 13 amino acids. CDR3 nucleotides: TGTGCCAGCACCGAGGGGGGCTACAATGAGCAGTTCTTC. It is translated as CASTEGGYNEQFF.

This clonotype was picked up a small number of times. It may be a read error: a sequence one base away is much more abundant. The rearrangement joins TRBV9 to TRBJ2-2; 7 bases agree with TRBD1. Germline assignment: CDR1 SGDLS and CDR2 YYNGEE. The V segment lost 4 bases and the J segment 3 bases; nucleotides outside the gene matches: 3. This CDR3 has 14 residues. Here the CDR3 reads CASSIDRDTGELFF. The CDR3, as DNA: TGTGCCAGCAGCATCGACAGGGACACCGGGGAGCTGTTTTTT. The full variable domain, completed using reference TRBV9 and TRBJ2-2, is DSGVTQTPKHLITATGQRVTLRCSPRSGDLSVYWYQQSLDQGLQFLIQYYNGEERAKGNILERFSAQQFPDLHSELNLSSLELGDSALYFCASSIDRDTGELFFGEGSRLTVL.

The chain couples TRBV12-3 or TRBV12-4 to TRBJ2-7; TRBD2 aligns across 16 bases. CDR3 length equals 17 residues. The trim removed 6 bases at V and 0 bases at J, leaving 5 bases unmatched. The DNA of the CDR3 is TGTGCCAGCAGACCGGGACTAGCGGGAGGGGCCTCCTACGAGCAGTACTTC. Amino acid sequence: CASRPGLAGGASYEQYF.